The rows below give T cell receptor beta chains drawn from one sample of a study of early T cells in non-severe SARS-CoV-2 infection. TCRdb redid the calling of the 5' RACE reads with MiXCR, one entry per CDR3 protein. The sample has about 43,000 distinct CDR3 sequences; roughly a tenth are singletons. The sequencing input was whole blood. These receptors all stem from an adult who was a healthcare worker with PCR-confirmed SARS-CoV-2 infection or an uninfected control (not recorded which). The CDR3 runs from the conserved cysteine through the conserved F or W. The D gene is left open where the match is weak. Some rows have no size entry. The others give once, few or many, or a class for an expanded clone.

.,TRBJ2-5,TRBV25-1,many,CASRTGDETQYF,TGTGCCAGCAGGACGGGGGACGAGACCCAGTACTTC
.,TRBJ1-5,TRBV7-9,many,CASSSGDRAQHF,TGTGCCAGCAGCTCAGGGGACCGGGCCCAGCATTTT
.,TRBJ2-2,TRBV10-2,many,CASSSNGELFF,TGCGCCAGCAGCAGTAACGGGGAGCTGTTTTTT
TRBD1,TRBJ2-1,TRBV10-3,many,CAIKGTGGSYNEQFF,TGTGCCATCAAGGGGACAGGGGGCTCCTACAATGAGCAGTTCTTC
TRBD1,TRBJ2-2,TRBV7-7,.,CASSLGTGRAGELFF,TGTGCTAGCAGCTTAGGGACAGGTCGGGCCGGGGAGCTGTTTTTT
TRBD1,TRBJ1-4,TRBV29-1,few,CSAGDRGFATNEKLFF,TGCAGCGCCGGAGACAGGGGATTTGCAACTAATGAAAAACTGTTTTTT
.,TRBJ2-1,TRBV4-3,many,CASSQDWGAATYNEQFF,TGCGCCAGCAGCCAAGATTGGGGAGCGGCGACCTACAATGAGCAGTTCTTC
.,TRBJ2-7,TRBV15,.,CATSRDLEGLTEQYF,TGTGCCACCAGCAGAGATTTGGAGGGTTTGACCGAGCAGTACTTC
.,TRBJ2-2,TRBV6-5,many,CASSYWDTNTGELFF,TGTGCCAGCAGTTACTGGGACACGAACACCGGGGAGCTGTTTTTT
TRBD2,TRBJ2-5,TRBV2,.,CALSGETQYF,TGTGCCCTTAGCGGGGAGACCCAGTACTTC
.,TRBJ2-3,TRBV7-2,many,CASSLGPSGPDTQYF,TGTGCCAGCAGCTTAGGCCCCTCGGGCCCGGATACGCAGTATTTT
.,TRBJ1-2,TRBV12-3/TRBV12-4,.,CASRPREGTYGYTF,TGTGCCAGCAGACCCAGGGAGGGGACCTATGGCTACACCTTC
.,TRBJ2-5,TRBV2,.,CASSAAEDPGETQYF,TGTGCCAGCAGTGCGGCGGAGGACCCGGGGGAGACCCAGTACTTC
TRBD1,TRBJ2-2,TRBV24-1,.,CATSPGTGQQNTGELFF,TGTGCCACCAGCCCTGGGACAGGGCAGCAGAACACCGGGGAGCTGTTTTTT
.,TRBJ2-1,TRBV29-1,many,CSVEMGKLSYNEQFF,TGCAGCGTTGAGATGGGAAAACTCTCCTACAATGAGCAGTTCTTC
.,TRBJ2-4,TRBV20-1,many,CSARESGGGDKNIQYF,TGCAGTGCTAGAGAATCAGGTGGTGGTGACAAAAACATTCAGTACTTC
.,TRBJ1-1,TRBV29-1,.,CSAVGDLGTEAFF,TGCAGCGCTGTAGGGGATTTGGGCACTGAAGCTTTCTTT
TRBD2,TRBJ2-5,TRBV6-2/TRBV6-3,many,CASSLSGVQGETQYF,TGTGCCAGCAGCCTTAGCGGGGTACAGGGTGAGACCCAGTACTTC
TRBD1,TRBJ1-1,TRBV29-1,few,CSAAQTGGRVTEAFF,TGCAGCGCCGCGCAGACAGGGGGCAGGGTCACTGAAGCTTTCTTT
.,TRBJ2-4,TRBV25-1,few,CASSESGNIQYF,TGTGCCAGCAGTGAATCAGGAAACATTCAGTACTTC
.,TRBJ2-5,TRBV11-3,.,CASSLSGQQETQYF,TGTGCCAGCAGCCTCAGTGGGCAGCAAGAGACCCAGTACTTC
TRBD1,TRBJ1-1,TRBV18,few,CASSPSQGAEASF,TGTGCCAGCTCACCATCACAGGGGGCTGAAGCTTCCTTT
.,TRBJ2-1,TRBV18,.,CASSPPQNNEQFF,TGTGCCAGCTCACCACCCCAGAACAATGAGCAGTTCTTC
.,TRBJ2-1,TRBV11-2,.,CASSEGNYNEQFF,TGTGCCAGCAGCGAGGGGAACTACAATGAGCAGTTCTTC
TRBD2,TRBJ2-3,TRBV11-2,.,CASSLGSGGSTDTQYF,TGTGCCAGCAGCTTAGGGAGCGGGGGGAGCACAGATACGCAGTATTTC
.,TRBJ1-5,TRBV18,many,CASSPQVGNQPQHF,TGTGCCAGCTCACCACAGGTTGGCAATCAGCCCCAGCATTTT
TRBD1,TRBJ2-5,TRBV14,many,CASSQGIDRGRETQYF,TGTGCCAGCAGCCAAGGAATTGACAGGGGTCGAGAGACCCAGTACTTC
.,TRBJ2-5,TRBV13,many,CASSLPRGAQETQYF,TGTGCCAGCAGCTTACCCCGAGGGGCCCAAGAGACCCAGTACTTC
.,TRBJ2-7,TRBV12-5,many,CASGFNWGGRDEQYF,TGTGCTAGTGGTTTCAATTGGGGGGGCCGGGACGAGCAGTACTTC
.,TRBJ1-1,TRBV6-6,few,CASSYDSGNTEAFF,TGTGCCAGCAGTTACGACAGCGGGAACACTGAAGCTTTCTTT
.,TRBJ2-3,TRBV6-1,few,CASSVGPPDTQYF,TGTGCCAGCAGTGTTGGGCCGCCAGATACGCAGTATTTT
.,TRBJ2-2,TRBV11-2,few,CASSPRLGTGELFF,TGTGCCAGCAGCCCTCGACTCGGCACCGGGGAGCTGTTTTTT
.,TRBJ1-4,TRBV21-1,.,CASSRVPPLMNPLGVDDEKLFF,TGTGCCAGCAGCCGAGTCCCCCCCCTAATGAACCCCTTGGGGGTTGATGATGAAAAACTGTTTTTT
.,TRBJ1-1,TRBV7-2,.,CASSRGGIPEAFF,TGTGCCAGCAGTAGGGGGGGCATCCCTGAAGCTTTCTTT
.,TRBJ1-1,TRBV4-3,few,CASSSQMNTEAFF,TGCGCCAGCAGCTCTCAAATGAACACTGAAGCTTTCTTT
TRBD1,TRBJ2-4,TRBV12-3/TRBV12-4,many,CASSLSGQGAYIQYF,TGTGCCAGCAGTTTAAGTGGGCAGGGGGCTTACATTCAGTACTTC
.,TRBJ1-6,TRBV5-1,.,CASSQDRATSPLHF,TGCGCCAGCAGTCAGGACAGAGCGACTTCACCCCTCCACTTT